The 23 T cell receptor beta chains reported below all come from one sample, sequenced in a study of cytomegalovirus exposure and HLA in healthy donors. PCR amplification relied on 60 Vbeta primers (plus 13 Jbeta primers). This table comes from immunoSEQ multiplex PCR, and its TCRdb copy is limited to in-frame clones, with some not included. The data show about 93,000 clones, roughly 72% seen once. The material sequenced was PBMCs. The receptors derive from a man in his thirties or forties in good health and CMV-seronegative.

The chain recombines TRBV5-6 with TRBJ2-1, with TRBD2 as a possible D gene (6 bases). V was cut by 0 bases and J by 4 bases, with 14 bases left in between. Per germline, CDR1 SGHDT and CDR2 YYEEEE. This CDR3 contains 16 residues. In DNA form, the CDR3 reads TGTGCCAGCAGCTTGGCGGCGGGAAACGTATACAATGAGCAGTTCTTC. Translating it yields CASSLAAGNVYNEQFF. Together with reference TRBV5-6 and TRBJ2-1, the CDR3 gives the full variable domain: DAGVTQSPTHLIKTRGQQVTLRCSPKSGHDTVSWYQQALGQGPQFIFQYYEEEERQRGNFPDRFSGHQFPNYSSELNVNALLLGDSALYLCASSLAAGNVYNEQFFGPGTRLTVL.

The rearrangement uses TRBV19 and TRBJ1-4; D uncertain. This CDR3 has 17 amino acids. Germline CDR1 and CDR2: LNHDA and SQIVND (reference sequence). V lost 8 bases, J lost 3 bases, and 22 bases lay in between. CDR3 in DNA: TGTGCCAGTTCGTCTTTTGGCAGTACGGGAGCTAATGAAAAACTGTTTTTT. Translated: CASSSFGSTGANEKLFF.

This clone was picked up one time. The chain joins TRBV5-1 to TRBJ1-4; the match to TRBD1 covers 10 bases. Looked up from germline, CDR1 is SGHRS and CDR2 is YFSETQ. With V trimmed by 4 bases and J by 5 bases, 5 bases remained unmatched. The CDR3 runs 15 residues. The CDR3 DNA is TGCGCCAGCAGCCCGCGGACAGGGGGGAATGAAAAACTGTTTTTT. It encodes CASSPRTGGNEKLFF.

This chain connects TRBV11-1 to TRBJ1-2, with D tentatively TRBD1 (6 bases). CDR3 length: 14 amino acids. V gave up 5 bases and J gave up 8 bases, with 18 bases separating them. Germline V lookup: CDR1 SGHAT, CDR2 FQDESV (reference sequence). Here the CDR3 reads CASSPQGSRRGYTF. DNA of the CDR3: TGTGCCAGCAGCCCACAGGGCTCCCGACGCGGCTACACCTTC.

The V and J genes are TRBV14 and TRBJ2-6; D may be TRBD1 (6 bases). CDR1 and CDR2 (germline): SGHDN, FVKESK. V was shortened by 8 bases and J by 2 bases, with 16 bases between the two germline ends. This CDR3 has 16 residues. The CDR3 DNA reads TGTGCCAGCGGCAGAGGTGGGGGCGCTGGGGCCAACGTCCTGACTTTC. It translates to CASGRGGGAGANVLTF.

This chain uses TRBV19 with TRBJ1-2, with D possibly TRBD1 on 5 matching bases. The V gene's germline CDR1 is LNHDA and CDR2 SQIVND (reference sequence). V lost 2 bases and J 2 bases, leaving 12 bases between the germline ends. This CDR3 contains 15 residues. CDR3 residues: CASSITSGENYGYTF. The CDR3 bases are TGTGCCAGTAGTATAACATCGGGGGAAAACTATGGCTACACCTTC. Full variable domain (rest looked up from reference TRBV19 and TRBJ1-2): DGGITQSPKYLFRKEGQNVTLSCEQNLNHDAMYWYRQDPGQGLRLIYYSQIVNDFQKGDIAEGYSVSREKKESFPLTVTSAQKNPTAFYLCASSITSGENYGYTFGSGTRLTVV.

This clone was found once. The genes are TRBV7-2 and TRBJ2-3, with 7 nucleotides matching TRBD1. Germline CDR1 SGHTA, CDR2 FQGNSA. The CDR3 spans 16 residues. Germline trimming cut 4 bases from V and 1 base from J; bases unmatched to any gene: 8. The CDR3 region is CASSSLGGRRTDTQYF. Here the CDR3 DNA reads TGTGCCAGCAGCTCGCTAGGGGGCAGGCGCACAGATACGCAGTATTTT. The full variable domain, with the rest looked up from reference TRBV7-2 and TRBJ2-3, is GAGVSQSPSNKVTEKGKDVELRCDPISGHTALYWYRQSLGQGLEFLIYFQGNSAPDKSGLPSDRFSAERTGGSVSTLTIQRTQQEDSAVYLCASSSLGGRRTDTQYFGPGTRLTVL.

The V gene is TRBV14, the J gene TRBJ1-1; 8 bases align to TRBD1. The junction had 10 bases not matched to a gene; V was cut back by 4 bases and J by 0 bases. Germline V gene lookup returns CDR1 SGHDN and CDR2 FVKESK. The CDR3 spans 17 residues. Here the CDR3 reads CASSPPGQAFMNTEAFF. In nucleotides, the CDR3 is TGTGCCAGCAGCCCGCCGGGACAGGCCTTCATGAACACTGAAGCTTTCTTT.

This clone was seen once. The rearrangement uses TRBV4-2 and TRBJ1-3, with D possibly matching TRBD1 (5 bases). Germline V lookup: CDR1 LGHNA, CDR2 YNFKEQ. The CDR3 spans 16 residues. V lost 3 bases to trimming and J lost 0 bases, with 12 bases between them. The CDR3 here is CASSQPTGFSGNTIYF. CDR3 sequence (DNA): TGTGCCAGCAGCCAGCCCACAGGTTTCTCTGGAAACACCATATATTTT.

The chain has TRBV19 and TRBJ1-2; no clear D gene. Looked up from germline, CDR1 is LNHDA and CDR2 is SQIVND (reference sequence). CDR3 length: 12 residues. Trimming left V 9 bases short and J 7 bases short, with 15 bases between. CDR3 protein: CASSVGPSGYTF. CDR3 sequence (DNA): TGTGCCAGCAGCGTCGGTCCGTCTGGCTACACCTTC. The full variable domain, rest sourced from reference TRBV19 and TRBJ1-2, is DGGITQSPKYLFRKEGQNVTLSCEQNLNHDAMYWYRQDPGQGLRLIYYSQIVNDFQKGDIAEGYSVSREKKESFPLTVTSAQKNPTAFYLCASSVGPSGYTFGSGTRLTVV.

The chain has TRBV7-3 and TRBJ2-3; the D gene is possibly TRBD2 (6 bases). V was shortened by 1 base and J by 4 bases, with 12 bases between the two germline ends. The CDR3 is 15 amino acids. CDR1 and CDR2 from the germline V gene are SGHTA and FQGTGA. CDR3 sequence: CASSLISGSSDTQYF. The CDR3 coding sequence is TGTGCCAGCAGCTTAATATCCGGGAGCTCAGATACGCAGTATTTT. The full variable domain, with the rest looked up from reference TRBV7-3 and TRBJ2-3, is GAGVSQTPSNKVTEKGKYVELRCDPISGHTALYWYRQSLGQGPEFLIYFQGTGAADDSGLPNDRFFAVRPEGSVSTLKIQRTERGDSAVYLCASSLISGSSDTQYFGPGTRLTVL.

This clone was recorded a few times. As DNA, the CDR3 is TGTGCCAGCAGTGAAGTAGGGGGTTGGTACAATGAGCAGTTCTTC. Translation: CASSEVGGWYNEQFF. V usage is TRBV6-1 and J usage is TRBJ2-1; D is possibly TRBD1 (6 bases). The CDR3 totals 15 residues. Per the germline V gene, CDR1 is MNHNS and CDR2 is SASEGT. The V gene lost 1 base and the J gene lost 4 bases, with 11 bases spanning the gap.

The V call is TRBV19, the J call TRBJ2-7; tentatively, D is TRBD1 (5 bases). The V gene's germline CDR1 is LNHDA and CDR2 SQIVND (reference sequence). V lost 4 bases to trimming and J lost 7 bases, with 14 bases between them. This CDR3 comprises 13 residues. As DNA, the CDR3 is TGTGCCAGTAGTACCATCGACAGCTGGGAGCAGTACTTC. This codes for CASSTIDSWEQYF.

The chain couples TRBV9 to TRBJ1-3; D is unclear. The germline V gene encodes CDR1 SGDLS and CDR2 YYNGEE. This CDR3 spans 15 amino acids. The V and J ends lost 5 bases and 4 bases respectively, with 16 bases between them. CDR3 sequence reads: CASSRTRRLGNTIYF. The CDR3, as DNA: TGTGCCAGCAGTCGAACAAGGAGGCTCGGAAACACCATATATTTT.

This clone was detected only once. The rearrangement links TRBV29-1 to TRBJ1-1; perhaps TRBD1 as D (5 bases). Germline CDR1 reads SQVTM; CDR2 reads ANQGSEA. The length of the CDR3 is 12 residues. The V end was cut by 0 bases, the J end by 8 bases, with 10 bases between. The CDR3 region is CSVEEGGVEAFF. The CDR3 DNA reads as TGCAGCGTTGAAGAAGGAGGGGTGGAAGCTTTCTTT.

This chain uses TRBV6-1 with TRBJ1-4, with 7 bases identical to TRBD1. This CDR3 region has 14 residues. The V gene's germline CDR1 is MNHNS and CDR2 SASEGT. With V trimmed by 1 base and J by 8 bases, 4 bases remained unmatched. CDR3 sequence (DNA): TGTGCCAGCAGTGAAGGGATAGGGGGCGAAAAACTGTTTTTT. It is translated as CASSEGIGGEKLFF.

The rearrangement uses TRBV2 and TRBJ2-2, with 12 bases that match TRBD2. Germline-derived CDR1 and CDR2 are SNHLY and FYNNEI. The length of the CDR3 is 18 residues. The V segment lost 7 bases and the J segment 0 bases; nucleotides outside the gene matches: 9. CDR3 DNA: TGTGCCAGCACCAGAGGGGGACTAGCGGGCTCGAACACCGGGGAGCTGTTTTTT. This gives the protein CASTRGGLAGSNTGELFF.

The CDR3 protein is CASSPRQEPNTEAFF. The CDR3 DNA reads TGTGCCAGCAGCCCGAGACAGGAACCGAACACTGAAGCTTTCTTT. The chain carries TRBV13 and TRBJ1-1; possible D gene TRBD1, 6 bases. Germline CDR1 and CDR2: PRHDT and FYEKMQ (reference sequence). The germline V and J ends were trimmed by 5 bases and 1 base, with 14 bases remaining between them. This CDR3 region has 15 residues.

This chain connects TRBV19 to TRBJ1-1, with TRBD1 as a possible D gene (5 bases). The germline gives CDR1 LNHDA, CDR2 SQIVND (reference sequence). Trimming left V 7 bases short and J 1 base short, with 13 bases between. The CDR3 is made up of 14 amino acids. CDR3 DNA sequence: TGTGCCAGTACCCGGGACTTCAAGAACACTGAAGCTTTCTTT. This encodes CASTRDFKNTEAFF.

The chain joins TRBV29-1 to TRBJ1-2; weak D call: TRBD1 (5 bases). The length of the CDR3 is 13 residues. Germline V gives CDR1 SQVTM, CDR2 ANQGSEA. With 4 bases removed from V and 1 base from J, the gap between germline ends came to 10 bases. CDR3 loop: CSVGGGVNYGYTF. CDR3 DNA sequence: TGCAGCGTTGGGGGGGGTGTTAACTATGGCTACACCTTC.

This clone has just one count. V usage is TRBV5-1 and J usage is TRBJ1-2; D remains ambiguous. The CDR3 contains 13 residues. V lost 5 bases, J lost 4 bases, and 12 bases lay in between. CDR1 and CDR2 from the germline V gene are SGHRS and YFSETQ. CDR3 protein: CASRYSSGYGYTF. Written as DNA, the CDR3 is TGCGCCAGCAGATATAGCAGCGGCTATGGCTACACCTTC.

This clone was detected only a few times. This chain links TRBV27 with TRBJ1-2; unclear D gene. There are 13 residues in the CDR3. The V and J ends lost 3 bases and 7 bases respectively, with 12 bases between them. Germline assignment: CDR1 MNHEY and CDR2 SMNVEV (reference sequence). The CDR3 DNA sequence: TGTGCCAGCAGTTTCGGGTCTGGCGGTGGCTACACCTTC. It translates to CASSFGSGGGYTF.

The V and J genes are TRBV5-4 and TRBJ2-7, with TRBD1 identical over 8 bases. The V and J ends lost 4 bases and 0 bases, in that order; junction bases with no gene match: 3. This CDR3 is built from 14 residues. Per germline, CDR1 SGHNT and CDR2 YYREEE (reference sequence). DNA of the CDR3: TGTGCCAGCAGCCGGACAGGGAGCTCCTACGAGCAGTACTTC. Encoded protein: CASSRTGSSYEQYF.